These T cell receptor beta chains were read from a single sample in a study of T cells in Graves' hyperthyroidism and ophthalmopathy. TCRdb re-called the multiplex PCR reads with MiXCR, one entry per CDR3 protein. The sample has about half a million distinct CDR3 sequences, 16% seen once; the top ten hold approximately 30%. Sequencing was carried out using blood. The origin of the receptors is a woman aged 25-40 years with Graves' ophthalmopathy. Each CDR3 is given with its conserved first and last residue. Fields, in order: D gene, V gene, clone size, J gene, CDR3 DNA, CDR3 protein. The D gene is left open where the match is weak. Rows may omit the clone size; those that give it use once, few, many or a size class.

d_call: TRBD2; v_call: TRBV18; clone_size: many; j_call: TRBJ2-5; cdr3_nt: TGTGCCAGCTCACCACCGGGACTAGCGGGGTCCGGGACCCAGTACTTC; cdr3_aa: CASSPPGLAGSGTQYF
d_call: NA; v_call: TRBV7-9; clone_size: NA; j_call: TRBJ1-5; cdr3_nt: TGTGCCAGTCAACAGGGAAATCAGCCCCAGCATTTT; cdr3_aa: CASQQGNQPQHF
d_call: TRBD2; v_call: TRBV7-8; clone_size: few; j_call: TRBJ2-7; cdr3_nt: TGTGCCAGCAGCTTAGCAACGGGGGGGTTTTACGAGCAGTACTTC; cdr3_aa: CASSLATGGFYEQYF
d_call: NA; v_call: TRBV7-2; clone_size: many; j_call: TRBJ1-1; cdr3_nt: TGTGCCAGCGTCCCCTCTCGGTGGGCTGAAGCTTTCTTT; cdr3_aa: CASVPSRWAEAFF
d_call: TRBD1; v_call: TRBV5-1; clone_size: many; j_call: TRBJ1-1; cdr3_nt: TGCGCCAGCAGCTTGGGGGACAGGGGATCCACTGAAGCTTTCTTT; cdr3_aa: CASSLGDRGSTEAFF
d_call: NA; v_call: TRBV6-5; clone_size: once; j_call: TRBJ2-7; cdr3_nt: TGTGCCAGCAGTTACCCCCCGGAGCGGCAAGGAAACTACGAGCAGTGCTTC; cdr3_aa: CASSYPPERQGNYEQCF
d_call: NA; v_call: TRBV10-1; clone_size: NA; j_call: TRBJ2-1; cdr3_nt: TGCGCCAGCGAGCGGCCAGGCTACAATGAGCAGTTCTTC; cdr3_aa: CASERPGYNEQFF
d_call: NA; v_call: TRBV28; clone_size: many; j_call: TRBJ1-2; cdr3_nt: TGTGCCAGCAACTTCATCAGGGATGACTATGGCTACACCTTC; cdr3_aa: CASNFIRDDYGYTF
d_call: NA; v_call: TRBV20-1; clone_size: many; j_call: TRBJ1-3; cdr3_nt: TGCAGTGCATCTGATGGGGGGAACACCATATATTTT; cdr3_aa: CSASDGGNTIYF
d_call: TRBD2; v_call: TRBV24-1; clone_size: many; j_call: TRBJ2-3; cdr3_nt: TGTGCCACCAGTGAGCCGACTAGCGGGAGTACAGATACGCAGTATTTT; cdr3_aa: CATSEPTSGSTDTQYF
d_call: NA; v_call: TRBV28; clone_size: many; j_call: TRBJ2-2; cdr3_nt: TGTGCCAGCATCTTGGGGTTCTCCACCGGGGAGCTGTTTTTT; cdr3_aa: CASILGFSTGELFF
d_call: TRBD2; v_call: TRBV28; clone_size: many; j_call: TRBJ2-5; cdr3_nt: TGTGCCAGCAGTGGAAACCTAGCGGGAGGACAAGAGACCCAGTACTTC; cdr3_aa: CASSGNLAGGQETQYF
d_call: NA; v_call: TRBV7-9; clone_size: NA; j_call: TRBJ1-3; cdr3_nt: TGTGCCAGCAGCTTAGGGCCAGGAAAAAGAAGCACCATATATTTT; cdr3_aa: CASSLGPGKRSTIYF
d_call: TRBD2; v_call: TRBV20-1; clone_size: many; j_call: TRBJ2-3; cdr3_nt: TGCAGTGCTAGACAAGCGGGGACCACAGATACGCAGTATTTT; cdr3_aa: CSARQAGTTDTQYF
d_call: NA; v_call: TRBV5-5; clone_size: few; j_call: TRBJ2-3; cdr3_nt: TGTGCCAGCAGCTTGGATGGGATGTCGACAGATACGCAGTATTTT; cdr3_aa: CASSLDGMSTDTQYF
d_call: NA; v_call: TRBV18; clone_size: many; j_call: TRBJ1-1; cdr3_nt: TGTGCCAGCTCACCCGGGACGTCGAACACTGAAGCTTTCTTT; cdr3_aa: CASSPGTSNTEAFF
d_call: NA; v_call: TRBV6-1; clone_size: NA; j_call: TRBJ2-3; cdr3_nt: TGTGCCAGCACTCTCAAGTGGGGGTCAGATACGCAGTATTTT; cdr3_aa: CASTLKWGSDTQYF
d_call: NA; v_call: TRBV27; clone_size: many; j_call: TRBJ2-1; cdr3_nt: TGTGCCAGCAGAACCTCCCCCTGGGGAAGGGGTTGGGACAATGAGCAGTTCTTC; cdr3_aa: CASRTSPWGRGWDNEQFF
d_call: TRBD1; v_call: TRBV28; clone_size: many; j_call: TRBJ2-7; cdr3_nt: TGTGCCAGTCAGTCGGTTATTACAGGGGTCGCCCTCTACGAGCAGTACTTC; cdr3_aa: CASQSVITGVALYEQYF
d_call: NA; v_call: TRBV11-2; clone_size: many; j_call: TRBJ2-5; cdr3_nt: TGTGCCAGCAGCTTCAGGCCAGGGGAGACCCAGTACTTC; cdr3_aa: CASSFRPGETQYF
d_call: NA; v_call: TRBV14; clone_size: few; j_call: TRBJ2-3; cdr3_nt: TGTGCCAGCAGCCAGAGACCAGGGCCGAGAACCACAGATACGCAGTATTTT; cdr3_aa: CASSQRPGPRTTDTQYF
d_call: NA; v_call: TRBV5-1; clone_size: NA; j_call: TRBJ2-1; cdr3_nt: TGCGCCAGCAGCTTGGCGGGACGGGCCTACAATGAGCAGTTCTTC; cdr3_aa: CASSLAGRAYNEQFF
d_call: TRBD1; v_call: TRBV19; clone_size: few; j_call: TRBJ2-1; cdr3_nt: TGTGCCAGTAGTATAGATGGGACAGGGGGACGCCTAAGCTCCTACAATGAGCAGTTCTTC; cdr3_aa: CASSIDGTGGRLSSYNEQFF
d_call: NA; v_call: TRBV2; clone_size: many; j_call: TRBJ1-5; cdr3_nt: TGTGCCAGCAGTGAACAGGGGACTAGCAATCAGCCCCAGCATTTT; cdr3_aa: CASSEQGTSNQPQHF
d_call: TRBD2; v_call: TRBV7-9; clone_size: many; j_call: TRBJ2-1; cdr3_nt: TGTGCCAGCGCCTCCCCCGGGACTAGCGGGAGGGCCGTCTACAATGAGCAGTTCTTC; cdr3_aa: CASASPGTSGRAVYNEQFF
d_call: NA; v_call: TRBV19; clone_size: few; j_call: TRBJ2-2; cdr3_nt: TGTGCCAGTAGTGAGGCGGATTCCGTGTACACCGGGGAGCTGTTTTTT; cdr3_aa: CASSEADSVYTGELFF
d_call: NA; v_call: TRBV24-1; clone_size: few; j_call: TRBJ2-2; cdr3_nt: TGTGCCACCAGTGAATCCAGCAGGAACACCGGGGAGCTGTTTTTT; cdr3_aa: CATSESSRNTGELFF
d_call: TRBD2; v_call: TRBV6-1; clone_size: many; j_call: TRBJ2-2; cdr3_nt: TGTGCCAGCAGTAGCTCTAGCGGGGGCGGGGAGCTGTTTTTT; cdr3_aa: CASSSSSGGGELFF
d_call: NA; v_call: TRBV15; clone_size: many; j_call: TRBJ2-5; cdr3_nt: TGTGCCACCAGCAGAGATTTCGAGGTCCAGTACTTC; cdr3_aa: CATSRDFEVQYF
d_call: TRBD1; v_call: TRBV6-1; clone_size: NA; j_call: TRBJ2-3; cdr3_nt: TGTGCCAGCCTCCTACTGGGACAGACCGCACGCACAGATACGCAGTATTTT; cdr3_aa: CASLLLGQTARTDTQYF
d_call: NA; v_call: TRBV20-1; clone_size: many; j_call: TRBJ1-5; cdr3_nt: TGCAGTGCTAGAGATAGGGGGATGAATGATCCCCAGCATTTT; cdr3_aa: CSARDRGMNDPQHF
d_call: NA; v_call: TRBV27; clone_size: NA; j_call: TRBJ2-3; cdr3_nt: TGTGCCAGCAGTTTAGGCAGGGTTATAGGTACAGATACGCAGTATTTT; cdr3_aa: CASSLGRVIGTDTQYF